Presented here are 23 T cell receptor beta chains from one specimen sequenced in a study of tumor and adjacent non-tumor tissue in lung cancer. The template was RNA from unsorted bulk tissue. Distant lung tissue was collected more than 3 cm away from the tumor edge. The library came from three nested PCR rounds adapted from ARM-PCR protocols. TCRdb re-analysed the multiplex PCR reads in MiXCR, keeping a single row per CDR3 protein. Of roughly 74,000 distinct CDR3 sequences listed, 76% are singletons. What was sequenced was distant non-tumor lung tissue. The origin of the receptors is a man between 65 and 85 years old with non-small cell lung cancer.

This clonotype was seen only once. A much bigger clone sits one base away, suggesting this may be a read error. The chain employs TRBV4-1 and TRBJ2-7; maybe TRBD2 (6 bases). Between the trimmed V and J ends, which lost 4 bases and 0 bases, there was a span of 10 bases. CDR3 size: 14 residues. CDR1 and CDR2 from the germline V gene are MGHRA and YSYEKL. The CDR3 protein is CASSPGDNSYEQYF. For the CDR3, the DNA is TGCGCCAGCAGCCCGGGGGATAACTCCTACGAGCAGTACTTC.

This clonotype was seen a few times. A much larger clone lies one base from this, so it may be a read error. DNA for the CDR3: TGCAGTACTAGTCACGGGACGGGGAACCAGCCCCAGCATTTT. This sequence encodes CSTSHGTGNQPQHF. The chain uses TRBV20-1 and TRBJ1-5; D might be TRBD1 (5 bases). The germline gives CDR1 DFQATT, CDR2 SNEGSKA (reference sequence). The CDR3 contains 14 residues.

Concerning this clonotype itself: Given a much more abundant clone one base away, this may be a read error. The chain employs TRBV11-2 and TRBJ2-1; TRBD1 is a possible D gene (5 bases). V was pared by 0 bases and J by 7 bases, with 13 bases between. The CDR3 sequence is 15 residues long. CDR1 SGHAT and CDR2 FQNNGV come from the germline V gene. CDR3 loop: CASSLDRTTENEQFF. The CDR3 bases are TGTGCCAGCAGCTTAGATCGAACGACAGAGAATGAGCAGTTCTTC.

This clonotype was seen a few times. An end of the junction differs from the germline gene, which may be a read error. This sequence joins TRBV20-1 and TRBJ2-3, with 9 bases fitting TRBD2. CDR3 length: 17 amino acids. Germline V gives CDR1 DFQATT, CDR2 SNEGSKA (reference sequence). This chain's CDR3 is CSARPPGLATRTDKQYF. The CDR3 nucleotides read TGCAGTGCTAGACCACCGGGACTAGCAACAAGGACAGATAAGCAGTATTTT.

Remarks on this clonotype: This may arise from a read error, as a much more abundant clone is one base away. The final CDR3 position lacks the conserved phenylalanine or tryptophan, pointing to a likely read error. The V gene is TRBV5-1, the J gene TRBJ1-1, with no clear D. Trimming took 2 bases from V and 6 from J, leaving 14 bases between them. CDR3 length equals 14 residues. Germline V lookup: CDR1 SGHRS, CDR2 YFSETQ. The CDR3 loop is CASSFFGVGAEAFL. Here the CDR3 DNA reads TGCGCCAGCAGCTTTTTTGGGGTCGGGGCTGAAGCTTTCCTT.

This clonotype turned up a few times. One base away lies a much larger clone, so this may be a sequencing read error. This chain's CDR3 is CASNEASTGGYYGYTF. CDR3 sequence (DNA): TGTGCCAGCAATGAAGCGTCCACAGGGGGCTACTATGGCTACACCTTC. The gene calls are TRBV6-1 and TRBJ1-2, with 9 bases matching TRBD1. CDR1 is MNHNS, CDR2 SASEGT, per germline. This CDR3 has 16 amino acids.

This clonotype was observed at least ten times. The rearrangement uses TRBV29-1 and TRBJ2-7, with a weak D call TRBD2 (5 bases). V dropped 2 bases and J dropped 0 bases, with 8 bases sitting between them. Germline CDR1 and CDR2: SQVTM and ANQGSEA. The CDR3 loop spans 13 amino acids. Here the CDR3 reads CSVETEDSYEQYF. The CDR3 bases are TGCAGCGTTGAAACGGAGGACTCCTACGAGCAGTACTTC.

With respect to this clonotype: The junction departs from germline at one end; a sequencing error may be responsible. CDR3 sequence: CANSERQGNGYIF. CDR3 nucleotide sequence: TGTGCCAACAGTGAAAGGCAGGGCAATGGCTACATCTTC. The genes are TRBV6-1 and TRBJ1-2; TRBD1 is a possible D gene (5 bases). Germline-derived CDR1 and CDR2 are MNHNS and SASEGT. The CDR3 has 13 amino acids.

Comment on this clonotype: A much larger clone sits a single nucleotide away, making a read error possible. The chain joins TRBV28 to TRBJ2-3, with TRBD2 identical over 8 bases. The CDR3 runs to 16 residues. Germline loops: CDR1 MDHEN, CDR2 SYDVKM. J gave up 1 base and V 6 bases, and 9 bases lay outside the gene matches. The CDR3 nucleotides read TGTGCCAGCAGGTGTGCGAAGGGACTAGGCACAGATACGCAGTATTTT. Translating gives CASRCAKGLGTDTQYF.

As regards this clonotype: This may be a read error: a much more frequent sequence differs by one nucleotide. The CDR3 coding sequence is TGTACCAGCAGCTTAGTTCGGGAGACCCAGTACTTC. Its translation is CTSSLVRETQYF. This chain joins TRBV11-2 and TRBJ2-5; D call uncertain. The V gene's germline CDR1 is SGHAT and CDR2 FQNNGV. The length of the CDR3 is 12 residues.

About this clonotype itself: One end of the junction fails to match germline, which may point to a read error. CDR3 sequence reads: CASSSPRDTHYF. In nucleotides, the CDR3 is TGTGCAAGCAGTTCCCCACGTGATACGCACTACTTT. The chain uses TRBV7-9 and TRBJ2-3, with no clear D. The CDR3 is 12 residues long. Germline values: CDR1 SEHNR, CDR2 FQNEAQ (reference sequence).

A remark on this clonotype: An end of the junction differs from the germline gene, which may be a read error. This chain links TRBV12-3 or TRBV12-4 with TRBJ2-7, with no clear D. The CDR3 sequence is 14 residues long. CDR3 region: CTSSLSDGPYEQYF. DNA for the CDR3: TGTACCAGCAGTTTATCGGACGGACCCTACGAGCAGTACTTC.

Concerning this clonotype itself: One end of the junction varies from germline; a read error may be responsible. The chain joins TRBV5-1 to TRBJ1-1; 9 nucleotides match TRBD1. The germline CDR1 and CDR2 sequences are SGHRS and YFSETQ. The CDR3 is 16 residues long. The CDR3 loop reads CASSKATGGMNTEDLF. CDR3 coding DNA: TGCGCCAGCAGCAAGGCGACAGGGGGGATGAACACTGAAGATCTCTTT.

As regards this clonotype: Compared with germline, one end of the junction differs, possibly owing to a read error. CDR3 amino acids: CASSPRAENNLPIHF. CDR3 DNA sequence: TGCGCCAGCAGCCCCAGGGCAGAGAATAATTTACCCATCCACTTT. V usage is TRBV4-1 and J usage is TRBJ1-6; maybe TRBD1 (5 bases). CDR1 is MGHRA, CDR2 YSYEKL, per germline. The CDR3 is 15 residues long.

This clonotype was recorded only once. One junction end disagrees with the germline gene, perhaps due to a read error. The chain recombines TRBV12-3 or TRBV12-4 with TRBJ1-2, with TRBD1 matching over 8 bases. The CDR3 sequence is 13 residues long. The CDR3 spells CASSRTGSYDYSF. For the CDR3, the DNA is TGTGCCAGCAGTCGGACAGGGAGCTATGACTACAGCTTC.

In this sample, this clonotype turned up once. A read error may explain this, as a much larger clone is one base away. This rearrangement joins TRBV29-1 to TRBJ2-1; no reliable D call. Between the trimmed V and J ends, which lost 1 base and 5 bases, there was a span of 9 bases. Germline loops: CDR1 SQVTM, CDR2 ANQGSEA. The CDR3 is 13 residues long. DNA for the CDR3: TGCAGCGTTGAAGCGGCTAAGGACAATGAGCAGTTCTTC. Translation gives CSVEAAKDNEQFF.

V is TRBV6-2 or TRBV6-3 and J is TRBJ1-1; TRBD1 might be the D (5 bases). This CDR3 has 15 amino acids. V lost 5 bases, J lost 9 bases, and 22 bases lay in between. Germline lookup yields CDR1 MNHEY and CDR2 SVGEGT. CDR3 loop: CASSTREGTNTKAFF. In DNA, the CDR3 is TGTGCCAGCAGTACGAGAGAGGGGACGAATACTAAAGCTTTCTTT.

About this clonotype itself: The junction departs from germline at one end; a sequencing error may be responsible. The chain has TRBV4-2 and TRBJ2-1; D is ambiguous. CDR3 length equals 20 residues. Germline V gives CDR1 LGHNA, CDR2 YNFKEQ. The CDR3 reads CASSQDGPDPWVRTYHEQFF. Written as DNA, the CDR3 is TGTGCCAGCAGCCAAGATGGGCCGGATCCGTGGGTTAGGACCTACCATGAGCAGTTCTTC.

The chain recombines TRBV29-1 with TRBJ2-3; the D gene is possibly TRBD2 (7 bases). In germline, CDR1 is SQVTM, CDR2 ANQGSEA. The CDR3 covers 17 residues. Deletions cut 8 bases from V and 14 bases from J, with 38 bases between. For the CDR3, the DNA is TGCAGCTTACTCCCATATGTGAGAGGGGGGGACACAGATACACGGTATTTT. It specifies CSLLPYVRGGDTDTRYF.

About this clonotype itself: An end of the junction differs from the germline gene, which may be a read error. The chain combines TRBV6-5 with TRBJ1-6; tentatively, D is TRBD1 (6 bases). The germline V gene has CDR1 MNHEY and CDR2 SVGAGI. CDR3 length equals 15 residues. The DNA for the CDR3 is TGTGTCAGCAGTTACTCGACCTTGGACAGAGATCCCCTCAACTTT. Residues: CVSSYSTLDRDPLNF.

Ten or more counts support this clonotype. The chain uses TRBV7-8 and TRBJ2-3; D is unresolved. Germline V gene sequence: CDR1 SGHVS, CDR2 FQNEAQ. The germline V and J ends were trimmed by 5 bases and 2 bases, with 14 bases remaining between them. The CDR3 runs to 15 residues. CDR3 amino acids: CASSISELITDTQYF. The CDR3 DNA reads as TGTGCCAGCAGCATCTCGGAGCTGATCACAGATACGCAGTATTTT.

CDR3 region: CASSFRTSGRSYGNEQFF. The CDR3 DNA is TGTGCCAGCAGTTTCAGGACTAGCGGTCGGAGTTACGGTAATGAGCAGTTCTTC. The V gene is TRBV12-3 or TRBV12-4, the J gene TRBJ2-1, with 10 bases that match TRBD2. V shed 3 bases and J 7 bases; nucleotides not matched to a gene: 15. This CDR3 region has 18 residues.

Comment on this clonotype: A much larger clone lies one base from this, so it may be a read error. This chain links TRBV12-3 or TRBV12-4 with TRBJ2-7, with 10 bases fitting TRBD1. This CDR3 is 16 amino acids long. The CDR3 nucleotides are TGTGCCAACAGTCCGAGCCGGGACAGGGGATTCCACGAGCAGTACTTC. This encodes CANSPSRDRGFHEQYF.